The clone carrying this TCR beta chain occurred many times. No antigen is known for it. The germline V gene encodes CDR1 SNHLY and CDR2 FYNNEI. The CDR3 is made up of 14 amino acids. V shed 8 bases and J shed 8 bases, with 18 bases lying between them. What was amplified from RNA transcripts were TCR beta CDR3 regions. In the first-round RT-PCR of the TCR CDR3, the HTBI primer set was used. TCRdb re-called the multiplex PCR reads with MiXCR, one entry per CDR3 protein. Of 600,000 to 700,000 distinct CDR3 sequences listed, approximately 42% were seen once; the top ten hold more than 7%. The data stem from a study of T cells in Graves' hyperthyroidism and ophthalmopathy. Study findings and constraints: Researchers found most expanded thyroid clonotypes above 0.001 in blood as well.

Exclusion of a patient resulted from uncontrolled infection, other autoimmune disease, pregnancy or lactation. Thyroid ultrasound and orbital computed tomography, with clinical symptoms and serum thyroxine and TRAb, informed diagnoses. This TCR was recovered from an adult man with Graves' disease, either hyperthyroidism or ophthalmopathy (not recorded which). V and J are TRBV2 and TRBJ1-4, with a possible D match to TRBD1 (6 bases). The material sequenced was peripheral blood or thyroid tissue (not recorded which). Here the CDR3 reads CASRIQGTGEKLFF. In nucleotides, the CDR3 is TGTGCCAGCCGTATACAGGGAACAGGAGAAAAACTGTTTTTT.